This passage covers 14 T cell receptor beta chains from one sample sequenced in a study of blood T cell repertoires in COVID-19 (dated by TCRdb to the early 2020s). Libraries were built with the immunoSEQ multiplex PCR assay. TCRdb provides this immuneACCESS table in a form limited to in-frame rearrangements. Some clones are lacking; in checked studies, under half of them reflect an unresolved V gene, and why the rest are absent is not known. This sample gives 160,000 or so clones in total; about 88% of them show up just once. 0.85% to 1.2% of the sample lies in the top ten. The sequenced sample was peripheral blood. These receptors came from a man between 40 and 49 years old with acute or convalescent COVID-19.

The CDR3 DNA reads as TGCGCCAGCAGCTTGGTGGCAGGGGACTACGAGCAGTACTTC. This sequence encodes CASSLVAGDYEQYF. The chain employs TRBV5-1 and TRBJ2-7, with D possibly TRBD1 on 6 matching bases. Germline V gene lookup returns CDR1 SGHRS and CDR2 YFSETQ. This CDR3 region has 14 residues. The germline V and J ends were trimmed by 0 bases and 3 bases, with 10 bases remaining between them. The variable domain in full, completed from reference TRBV5-1 and TRBJ2-7, reads KAGVTQTPRYLIKTRGQQVTLSCSPISGHRSVSWYQQTPGQGLQFLFEYFSETQRNKGNFPGRFSGRQFSNSRSEMNVSTLELGDSALYLCASSLVAGDYEQYFGPGTRLTVT.

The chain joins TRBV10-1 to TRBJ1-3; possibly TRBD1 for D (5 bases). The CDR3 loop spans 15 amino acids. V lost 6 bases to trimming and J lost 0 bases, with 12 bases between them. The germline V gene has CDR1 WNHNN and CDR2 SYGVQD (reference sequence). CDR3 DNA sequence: TGCGCCAGCAGCCCTGGACATTACTCTGGAAACACCATATATTTT. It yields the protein CASSPGHYSGNTIYF.

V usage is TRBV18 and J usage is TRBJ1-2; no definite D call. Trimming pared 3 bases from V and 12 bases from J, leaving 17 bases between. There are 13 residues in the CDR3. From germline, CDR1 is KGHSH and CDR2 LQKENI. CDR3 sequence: CASSPTRGEHNTF. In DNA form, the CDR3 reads TGTGCCAGCTCACCTACTCGGGGTGAGCATAACACCTTC.

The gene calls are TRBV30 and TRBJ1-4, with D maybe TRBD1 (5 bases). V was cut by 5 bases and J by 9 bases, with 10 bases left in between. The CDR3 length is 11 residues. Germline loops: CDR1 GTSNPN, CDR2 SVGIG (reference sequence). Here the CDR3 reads CAWARQQKLFF. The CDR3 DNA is TGTGCCTGGGCTAGACAGCAAAAACTGTTTTTT. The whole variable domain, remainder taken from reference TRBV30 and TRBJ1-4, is SQTIHQWPATLVQPVGSPLSLECTVEGTSNPNLYWYRQAAGRGLQLLFYSVGIGQISSEVPQNLSASRPQDRQFILSSKKLLLSDSGFYLCAWARQQKLFFGSGTQLSVL.

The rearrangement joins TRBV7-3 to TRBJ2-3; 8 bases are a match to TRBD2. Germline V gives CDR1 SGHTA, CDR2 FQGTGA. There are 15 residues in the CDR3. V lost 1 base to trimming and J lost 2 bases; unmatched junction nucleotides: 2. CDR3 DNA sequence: TGTGCCAGCAGCTTAATCGGGGGGGCCACAGATACGCAGTATTTT. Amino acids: CASSLIGGATDTQYF.

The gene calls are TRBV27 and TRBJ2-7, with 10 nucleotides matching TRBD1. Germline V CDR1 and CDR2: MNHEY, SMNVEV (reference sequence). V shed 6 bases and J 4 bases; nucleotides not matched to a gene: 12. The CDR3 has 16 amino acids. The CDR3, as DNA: TGTGCCAGCAGCCCTACGGACAGGGGGTTCCGTTACGAGCAGTACTTC. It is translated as CASSPTDRGFRYEQYF.

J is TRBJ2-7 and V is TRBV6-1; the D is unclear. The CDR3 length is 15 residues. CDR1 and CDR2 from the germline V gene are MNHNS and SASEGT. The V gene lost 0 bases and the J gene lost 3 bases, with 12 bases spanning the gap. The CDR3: CASSEALGQLYEQYF. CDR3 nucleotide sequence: TGTGCCAGCAGTGAAGCGCTTGGGCAACTCTACGAGCAGTACTTC.

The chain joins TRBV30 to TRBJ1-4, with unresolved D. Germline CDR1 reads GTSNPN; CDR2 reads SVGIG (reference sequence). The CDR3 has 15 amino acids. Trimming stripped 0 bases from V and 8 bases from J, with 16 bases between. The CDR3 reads CAWSVNGRREEKLFF. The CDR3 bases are TGTGCCTGGAGTGTAAATGGGAGGAGAGAGGAAAAACTGTTTTTT. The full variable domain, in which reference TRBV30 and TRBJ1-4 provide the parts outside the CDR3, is SQTIHQWPATLVQPVGSPLSLECTVEGTSNPNLYWYRQAAGRGLQLLFYSVGIGQISSEVPQNLSASRPQDRQFILSSKKLLLSDSGFYLCAWSVNGRREEKLFFGSGTQLSVL.

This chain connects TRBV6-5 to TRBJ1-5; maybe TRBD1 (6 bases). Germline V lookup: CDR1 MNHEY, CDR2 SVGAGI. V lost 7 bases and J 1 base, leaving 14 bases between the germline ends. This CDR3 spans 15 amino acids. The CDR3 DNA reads TGTGCCAGCAATAAACAGGGCGTGAGCAATCAGCCCCAGCATTTT. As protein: CASNKQGVSNQPQHF.

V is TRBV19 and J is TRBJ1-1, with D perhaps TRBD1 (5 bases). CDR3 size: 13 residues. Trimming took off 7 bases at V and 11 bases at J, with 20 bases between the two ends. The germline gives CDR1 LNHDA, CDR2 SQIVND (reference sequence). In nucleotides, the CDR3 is TGTGCCAGTAACCTATCGGGAGTCGGGGCGGCTTTCTTT. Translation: CASNLSGVGAAFF.

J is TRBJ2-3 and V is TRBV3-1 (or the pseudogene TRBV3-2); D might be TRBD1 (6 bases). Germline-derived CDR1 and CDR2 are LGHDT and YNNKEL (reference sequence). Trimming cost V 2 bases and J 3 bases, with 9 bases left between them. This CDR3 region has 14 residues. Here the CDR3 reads CASSQMGATDTQYF. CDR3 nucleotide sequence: TGTGCCAGCAGCCAAATGGGGGCGACAGATACGCAGTATTTT.

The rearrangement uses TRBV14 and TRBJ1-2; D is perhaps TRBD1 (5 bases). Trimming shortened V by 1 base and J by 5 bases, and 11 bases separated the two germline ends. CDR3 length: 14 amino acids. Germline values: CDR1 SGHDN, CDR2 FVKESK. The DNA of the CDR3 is TGTGCCAGCAGCCAAGGGGGCGTTCTTTATGGCTACACCTTC. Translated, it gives CASSQGGVLYGYTF.

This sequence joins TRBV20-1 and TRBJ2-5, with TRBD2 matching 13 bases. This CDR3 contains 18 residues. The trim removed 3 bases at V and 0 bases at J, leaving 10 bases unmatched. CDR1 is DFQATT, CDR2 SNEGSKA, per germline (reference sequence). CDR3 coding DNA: TGCAGTGCTAGTTCCGGACTAGCGGGGGACACCGACCAAGAGACCCAGTACTTC. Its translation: CSASSGLAGDTDQETQYF.

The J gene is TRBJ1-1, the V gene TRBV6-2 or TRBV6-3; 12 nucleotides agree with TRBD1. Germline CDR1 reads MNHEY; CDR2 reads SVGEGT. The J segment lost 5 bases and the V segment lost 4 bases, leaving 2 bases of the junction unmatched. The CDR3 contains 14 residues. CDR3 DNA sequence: TGTGCCAGCAGTTTGGGACAGGGGGCAACTGAAGCTTTCTTT. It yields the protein CASSLGQGATEAFF.